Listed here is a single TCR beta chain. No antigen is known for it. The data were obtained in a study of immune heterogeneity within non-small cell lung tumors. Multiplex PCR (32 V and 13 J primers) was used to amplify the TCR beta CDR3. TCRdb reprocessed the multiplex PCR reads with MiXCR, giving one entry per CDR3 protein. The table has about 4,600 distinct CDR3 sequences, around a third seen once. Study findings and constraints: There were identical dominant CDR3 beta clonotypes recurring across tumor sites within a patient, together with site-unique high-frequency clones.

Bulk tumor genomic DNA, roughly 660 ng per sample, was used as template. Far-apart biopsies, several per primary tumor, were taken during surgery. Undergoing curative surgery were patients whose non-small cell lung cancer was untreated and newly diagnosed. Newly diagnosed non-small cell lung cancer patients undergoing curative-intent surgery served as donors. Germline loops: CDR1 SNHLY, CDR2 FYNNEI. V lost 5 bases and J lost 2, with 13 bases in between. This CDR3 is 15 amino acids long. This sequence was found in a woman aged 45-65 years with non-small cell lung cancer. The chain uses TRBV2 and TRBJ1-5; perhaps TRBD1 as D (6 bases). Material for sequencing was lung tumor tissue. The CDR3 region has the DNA TGTGCCAGCAGTCAGGGGTCATCGGGCAATCAGCCCCAGCATTTT. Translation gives CASSQGSSGNQPQHF.